The 13 T cell receptor beta chains below come from one sample, sequenced in a study of Ad26.COV2.S vaccination and SARS-CoV-2 variants. The treatment was: some 20 received Ad26.COV2.S at low or high dose, single or two shots; several received placebo; per-sample allocation not given. Vaccine and placebo recipients were sampled on day 63 after the first injection. Using immunoSEQ multiplex PCR, the repertoire was profiled, and TCRdb retains in-frame clones only, with some absent. The sample contains some 480,000 clones, approximately 90% of which appear only once. The sequenced sample was peripheral blood, obtained in a trial of Ad26.COV2.S vaccine versus placebo. Receptor source: a person between 18 and 59 years old who received the Ad26.COV2.S COVID-19 vaccine or a placebo.

The chain employs TRBV9 and TRBJ1-1; D unresolved. Looked up from germline, CDR1 is SGDLS and CDR2 is YYNGEE. Trimming pared 4 bases from V and 0 bases from J, leaving 13 bases between. CDR3 length equals 15 residues. Written as DNA, the CDR3 is TGTGCCAGCAGCCCCAGAGCAGAAATGAACACTGAAGCTTTCTTT. Residues: CASSPRAEMNTEAFF. The full variable domain, in which reference TRBV9 and TRBJ1-1 provide the parts outside the CDR3, is DSGVTQTPKHLITATGQRVTLRCSPRSGDLSVYWYQQSLDQGLQFLIQYYNGEERAKGNILERFSAQQFPDLHSELNLSSLELGDSALYFCASSPRAEMNTEAFFGQGTRLTVV.

The V gene is TRBV5-6, the J gene TRBJ2-6; D could derive from TRBD1 or TRBD2 (5 bases each). Trimming stripped 0 bases from V and 3 bases from J, with 7 bases between. Germline CDR1 reads SGHDT; CDR2 reads YYEEEE. The CDR3 has 15 amino acids. The CDR3 DNA reads TGTGCCAGCAGCTTGGCTGGGGGTGGGGCCAACGTCCTGACTTTC. Amino acids: CASSLAGGGANVLTF.

This clone was seen once. The chain has TRBV3-1 (or the pseudogene TRBV3-2) and TRBJ2-7; D is uncertain. From germline, CDR1 is LGHDT and CDR2 YNNKEL (reference sequence). V was cut by 1 base and J by 0 bases, with 4 bases left in between. The CDR3 is 13 amino acids. The CDR3 DNA is TGTGCCAGCAGCCAAGTCACCTCCTACGAGCAGTACTTC. This codes for CASSQVTSYEQYF.

The chain links TRBV30 to TRBJ2-7; D is undetermined. Trimming left V 4 bases short and J 1 base short, with 8 bases between. Germline V gene sequence: CDR1 GTSNPN, CDR2 SVGIG (reference sequence). The CDR3 loop spans 12 amino acids. This CDR3 is CAWMGSSYEQYF. CDR3 sequence (DNA): TGTGCCTGGATGGGCTCTTCCTACGAGCAGTACTTC.

The CDR3 DNA sequence: TGTGCCAGCAGTGCCGATCCGAATCAGCCCCAGCATTTT. This sequence encodes CASSADPNQPQHF. The chain is built from TRBV5-6 and TRBJ1-5; D remains ambiguous. From germline, CDR1 is SGHDT and CDR2 YYEEEE. The CDR3 length is 13 residues. V was clipped by 5 bases and J by 4 bases, with 10 bases between them.

V gene TRBV7-3 combines with J gene TRBJ2-1, with 12 bases identical to TRBD1. Looked up from germline, CDR1 is SGHTA and CDR2 is FQGTGA. V lost 8 bases to trimming and J lost 6 bases; unmatched junction nucleotides: 8. There are 15 residues in the CDR3. The CDR3: CASATGQGAPNEQFF. The CDR3 bases are TGTGCCAGCGCGACGGGACAGGGGGCTCCCAATGAGCAGTTCTTC.

The chain carries TRBV24-1 and TRBJ2-2; tentative D call: TRBD2 (6 bases). V was trimmed by 1 base and J by 1 base, leaving 12 bases between them. Germline CDR1 and CDR2: KGHDR and SFDVKD. This CDR3 has 17 amino acids. The DNA for the CDR3 is TGTGCCACCAGTGATTTTGTTAGCGGAGTGAACACCGGGGAGCTGTTTTTT. Translation: CATSDFVSGVNTGELFF.

V is TRBV5-1 and J is TRBJ2-7; maybe TRBD2 (6 bases). V was pared by 0 bases and J by 7 bases, with 11 bases between. This CDR3 has 13 amino acids. Germline V CDR1 and CDR2: SGHRS, YFSETQ. The CDR3 bases are TGCGCCAGCAGCTTGGATCTAGCGAGTGAGCAGTACTTC. It specifies CASSLDLASEQYF. The whole variable domain, filled in from reference TRBV5-1 and TRBJ2-7, reads KAGVTQTPRYLIKTRGQQVTLSCSPISGHRSVSWYQQTPGQGLQFLFEYFSETQRNKGNFPGRFSGRQFSNSRSEMNVSTLELGDSALYLCASSLDLASEQYFGPGTRLTVT.

The chain uses TRBV30 and TRBJ2-7; TRBD2 matches 7 bases. V dropped 2 bases and J dropped 7; count of bases not matched to a gene: 2. The CDR3 runs 11 residues. Germline-derived CDR1 and CDR2 are GTSNPN and SVGIG (reference sequence). DNA of the CDR3: TGTGCCTGGAGTCTCGGGGGGGAGCAGTACTTC. Translating gives CAWSLGGEQYF.

V is TRBV7-7 and J is TRBJ2-1, with 10 bases identical to TRBD2. Germline V lookup: CDR1 SSHAT, CDR2 FNYEAQ (reference sequence). There are 14 residues in the CDR3. The V gene end was trimmed by 5 bases and the J gene end by 8 bases; junction bases not matched to a gene: 6. CDR3 in amino acids: CASSTGLAADEQFF. The CDR3 region has the DNA TGTGCCAGCAGCACCGGACTAGCGGCTGATGAGCAGTTCTTC.

J is TRBJ2-1 and V is TRBV6-2 or TRBV6-3; no clear D. From germline, CDR1 is MNHEY and CDR2 SVGEGT. The CDR3 covers 13 residues. Trimming pared 1 base from V and 6 bases from J, leaving 7 bases between. The CDR3, as DNA: TGTGCCAGCAGTTACTGGCGGTTCAATGAGCAGTTCTTC. Its protein product is CASSYWRFNEQFF.

This sequence joins TRBV7-3 and TRBJ2-1; 11 bases are a match to TRBD1. Germline lookup yields CDR1 SGHTA and CDR2 FQGTGA. CDR3 length equals 15 residues. Trimming cost V 5 bases and J 9 bases; bases outside gene matches: 9. The CDR3 region has the DNA TGTGCCAGCAGCAGTAAGGGACAGGGGGAGGGTGAGCAGTTCTTC. This codes for CASSSKGQGEGEQFF.

The gene calls are TRBV10-1 and TRBJ2-7; perhaps D is TRBD1 or TRBD2 (5 bases each). Germline V gives CDR1 WNHNN, CDR2 SYGVQD (reference sequence). Trimming pared 5 bases from V and 1 base from J, leaving 9 bases between. This CDR3 has 13 amino acids. The CDR3 sequence: CASSIRESYEQYF. CDR3 in DNA: TGCGCCAGCAGTATCAGGGAGTCCTACGAGCAGTACTTC.